This T cell receptor (beta chain) was retrieved from a study of shared clonotypes between healthy human individuals. Repertoires were generated with immunoSEQ multiplex PCR, while TCRdb's copy carries only in-frame clones and drops some. The table records 450,000 to 600,000 clones, 65% to 80% of them present only once. The CDR3 totals 16 residues. Looked up from germline, CDR1 is LNHNV and CDR2 is YYDKDF (reference sequence). Trimming left V 2 bases short and J 2 bases short, with 12 bases between. Caucasian adults residing in Nashville, Tennessee made up all the donors. Source material: PBMCs. The TCR was taken from a woman in her forties in good health. Some clones in this sample may be carry-over from other donors' samples. This rearrangement joins TRBV15 to TRBJ2-2, with D possibly TRBD2 on 6 matching bases. CDR3 protein: CATSRKYGGNTGELFF. The CDR3, as DNA: TGTGCCACCAGCAGAAAGTACGGGGGAAACACCGGGGAGCTGTTTTTT.